Reported below is one TCR beta chain. Which antigen it targets is not known. Base qualities are not recorded, but no much larger clone differs from it by a single base. The cohort was made up of 500 to 850 healthy bone marrow donors. All cohort members were sampled while nominally healthy, although unrecorded immune exposures were likely present. The donor tested CMV seronegative, placing the donor among the approximately 400 seronegative members of the cohort. A peripheral blood sample was collected from each donor, and TCR beta sequencing was performed on peripheral blood mononuclear cells. The Qiagen DNeasy Blood Extraction Kit was used to extract genomic DNA from the blood cell samples. These data are taken from a study of cytomegalovirus exposure and HLA in healthy donors (dated by TCRdb to 2015 to 2018). The study in broad terms: According to an earlier analysis of 587 of the donors, about 179 million T cells yielded 100 million or so unique TCR beta sequences and about 280 Gb of sequence data. Every repertoire in the discovery cohort had been generated on one and the same sequencing platform. An early release that covered 500 to 800 HLA-typed donors contained around 330 gigabases of sequencing data and tens of millions of unique TCR sequences. Of the roughly 400 genotyped donors, 70% to 90% were placed in the genetic ancestry cluster associated with self-reported Caucasian donors. The study aimed to test whether signatures of past pathogen exposure could be identified by cataloging public T cell receptors. The study combined high-throughput TCR immunosequencing, statistical association of individual TCRs with disease status, and machine learning to predict cytomegalovirus infection status. Across roughly 420 genotyped donors of the cohort, an average of about 240,000 unique TCR beta nucleotide sequences per donor were sequenced, and 15% to 20% of those sequences were non-productive. A later analysis re-examined previously published TCR beta repertoires from 600 to 700 donors and added high-resolution HLA genotyping to investigate patterns of TCR occurrence. The later analysis used no new phenotypic data to find candidate immune exposures, relying instead on TCR beta sequences and their occurrence across donors. Five DR-DQ haplotypes were treated as single units for association and clustering because of strong linkage in the cohort. Along with the roughly 700-subject first cohort, a separate validation cohort of over 90 different subjects was used. Using immunosequencing, the study profiled T cell repertoires from 500 to 800 subjects and related those repertoires to cytomegalovirus serostatus. The number of donors typed differed by locus, with roughly 629-640 for A, B, C, DRB1 and DQB1, roughly 520 for DQA1, about 610 for DPA1, and some 450 for DPB1. Class I and class II HLA loci were covered by the typing at four-digit resolution. Donor age, sex, ethnicity and CMV serostatus were collected together with the repertoire data. In an earlier analysis of 500 to 650 of the donors, high-throughput TCR beta sequencing was used to judge whether each TCR beta V gene segment behaved as functional or pseudogenic. A later genetic analysis used genome-wide SNP genotypes for about 60% of the roughly 700 donors, treating that subset as a discovery cohort. Beyond this particular receptor, the publication reports: In a later genetic analysis, fewer N-insertions in productive TCRs were reported among donors in an Asian-associated ancestry cluster than the approximately 670-donor mean. Presence/absence analyses assumed roughly uniform sequencing depth across donors, an assumption that may not hold. CMV serostatus was the only immune exposure information available for the cohort. It was suggested by the authors that the approach could potentially be generalized to other disease states and immunological phenotypes. Assigning TCR associations to individual alleles was difficult when HLA alleles, especially DR and DQ, strongly co-occurred. Correlated functional status among segregating V segments might reflect linkage disequilibrium, but an unknown experimental factor could not be ruled out. The cohort was sequenced for TCR beta chains only, and without alpha or paired-chain data the features that could be detected were limited. Several of the top co-occurrence clusters appeared to be linked to parvovirus B19, influenza, CMV and Epstein-Barr virus, according to a later analysis. According to a later analysis, TCR association rates differed among HLA loci, with DRB1 alleles showing the most associated TCRs and HLA-C alleles showing the fewest. A later genetic analysis associated a missense DCLRE1C variant with V-gene and J-gene trimming of TCR beta chains, and an independent cohort replicated the association. In a later analysis, most CMV-associated TCR beta chains were found to appear HLA-restricted, with HLA associations seemingly driven largely by CMV exposure. Some IMGT-functional V segments, including TRBV6-2 and TRBV6-3, could not be distinguished by the 87-base-pair reads and were therefore excluded. In the study, roughly 160 TCR beta chains were listed as associated with cytomegalovirus. In an earlier analysis of around 600 of the donors, most TCR beta V segments appeared in productive rearrangements about 87% or about 30% of the time, broadly matching IMGT annotations. A later analysis found that HLA-associated TCR beta chains were more clonally expanded and had lower generation probabilities than equally common non-associated chains. A further reported finding was that TCR beta sequences accurately predicted the HLA-A and HLA-B alleles for most subjects in the first cohort. The earlier analysis of around 600 of the donors excluded about 16 rarely observed V segments, including chromosome 9 orphons, because counts were too low. Because HLA typing was unavailable for some donors at each locus, only the typed subset was used in association tests. Specific HLA alleles were associated with 16,951 TCR beta sequences at a false discovery rate of 0.05 in a later analysis. The sequencing pipeline was judged likely to have produced a cluster of highly shared sequence variants as a technical artifact. Most TCR sequences were observed very rarely across donors, whereas some public TCRs were present in many individuals. In vitro tests confirmed that a few of the cytomegalovirus-associated TCR beta chains recognize cytomegalovirus antigens. The classifier was reported to diagnose cytomegalovirus status with high specificity and sensitivity in both the original cohort and the validation cohort.

Sequences LNHDA (CDR1) and SQIVND (CDR2) are obtained from the germline V gene (reference sequence). From its cysteine to its phenylalanine, the CDR3 spans 12 amino acids. Only the CDR3 DNA stays, 36 bases, in frame from base 1. V is cut by 3 bases and J by 2 bases, and the space between the germline ends is 2 bases. Library prep was done by the immunoSEQ multiplex PCR assay. The multiplex PCR relied on a mix of 60 forward primers for TCR Vbeta segments and 13 reverse primers for TCR Jbeta segments. The CDR3 region of rearranged TCR beta genes was amplified from genomic DNA by a multiplex PCR assay. On the Illumina HiSeq System, the amplified TCR beta libraries were sequenced as 87-base-pair reads. On the study's bioinformatics: A later analysis counted approximately 74 million unique TCR beta chains across the 500 to 850 repertoires, and 10 million to 11 million of these chains were shared by at least two donors. Raw reads were error-corrected and collapsed into unique sequences with a nearest-neighbor algorithm that merged closely related sequences to remove PCR and sequencing errors. CDR3 sequences were aligned to IMGT reference sequences to assign V, D and J gene segments. For a sequence to be retained, a match of at least six nucleotides was required to both a V gene segment and a J gene segment. A rearrangement counted as productive if the CDR3 had no stop codons and remained in frame with V and J, and every other rearrangement counted as non-productive. Following IMGT convention, CDR3 was defined as the stretch from the second conserved V-encoded cysteine to the conserved J-encoded phenylalanine. Sequences without an unambiguous match to a single V gene segment were excluded from the earlier analysis of approximately 600 of the donors. An earlier analysis of around 600 of the donors classified V segments as functional when productive rearrangements were above 56.7% and as segregating when the standard deviation between donors was above 5%. A statistical classification framework was built to diagnose cytomegalovirus status from the catalog of TCR beta chain sequences. V and J gene assignment, in a later analysis, came from comparing TCR nucleotide sequences with IMGT/GENE-DB human TR gene sequences. Using the TCRdist pipeline, a later analysis assigned CDR3 sequences along with most-parsimonious VDJ recombination scenarios. In a later analysis, each TCR beta chain was defined by its CDR3 amino acid sequence together with its V-gene family, and reads without a unique V-gene family were excluded. As a way to deal with suspected cross-contamination and a sequencing artifact, a later analysis dropped under 600 nucleotide sequences that were highly shared and had low generation probability. In a later analysis, a clonal expansion index for each public chain was calculated from normalized within-repertoire ranks of inferred template counts. In a later analysis, generation probabilities were computed with a VDJ recombination model fitted to out-of-frame rearrangements, and the resulting probabilities were checked against IGoR. In a later analysis, hypergeometric tests were used to score TCR-TCR, TCR-HLA and TCR-CMV co-occurrence, with a repertoire-size bias correction applied to TCR pairs. In a later analysis, false discovery rates were estimated by permuting HLA or CMV assignments 20 times. In a later analysis, co-occurring TCRs were grouped using DBSCAN, and TCRdist sequence similarity was added for clustering within HLA-allele-positive subsets. Repertoires with fewer than 30,000 or more than 120,000 public chains were left out of co-occurrence clustering, as were five repertoires with anomalous nucleotide sharing. The immuneACCESS repertoire file appears here via TCRdb, limited to in-frame rearrangements. These files lack a portion of the clones; in checked studies, under half of the deficit traces to unresolved V genes, and the cause of the others is not known. V, J and clone size were drawn from that table, and D and trimming were deduced from the DNA. This sample lists 100,000 to 150,000 clones; roughly 84% were detected once. The ten largest account for 1.5% to 2% of the sample.

Sequences were obtained from PBMCs. The TCR comes from a boy aged 10-17 years in good health and CMV-seronegative. The chain couples TRBV19 to TRBJ1-3; the D gene assignment is ambiguous. The DNA reads TGTGCCAGTAGTATCACTGGAAACACCATATATTTT. The translation is CASSITGNTIYF.